What follows describes a single TCR beta chain. Per the germline V gene, CDR1 is SGHDT and CDR2 is YYEEEE. V was trimmed by 4 bases and J by 4 bases, leaving 14 bases between them. This CDR3 spans 15 amino acids. Data came from immunoSEQ multiplex PCR; TCRdb stores just in-frame clones and leaves some out. This sample has about 120,000 clones; 70% to 90% occur once, and the top ten carry approximately 5.9%. The data derive from a study of T cell responses to AZD1222 COVID-19 vaccine. This sample comprised peripheral blood, obtained on day 0 of AZD1222 vaccination. The sequence came from an adult in good health. V and J are TRBV5-6 and TRBJ2-2, with a tentative D call TRBD2 (7 bases). CDR3 bases: TGTGCCAGCAGCGACGGGGGGCGGGGCACCGGGGAGCTGTTTTTT. It specifies CASSDGGRGTGELFF.